The 18 T cell receptor beta chains below all came from one sample that was sequenced in a study of kidney transplant recipient with SARS-CoV-2 infection. In TCRdb, the reads were re-called with MiXCR into one record per CDR3 protein. The sample consists of 200,000 to 250,000 distinct CDR3 sequences, around 28% of them appearing once. This material consisted of a blood sample, taken at baseline and between days 110 and 120 from a kidney transplant recipient. These receptors all come from a male patient aged 30 to 39 who had COVID-19 and was a kidney transplant recipient. Some T cells may arise from the graft donor.

This chain uses TRBV19 with TRBJ1-2; D uncertain. From germline, CDR1 is LNHDA and CDR2 SQIVND (reference sequence). Trimming shortened V by 3 bases and J by 4 bases, and 21 bases separated the two germline ends. The CDR3 sequence is 17 residues long. CDR3 nucleotide sequence: TGTGCCAGTAGTATTTCGCTGACAAATCGAAAGACCTATGGCTACACCTTC. It is translated as CASSISLTNRKTYGYTF.

The table lists this clonotype with many counts. V is TRBV2 and J is TRBJ1-2; D possibly corresponds to TRBD1 (5 bases). The CDR3 has 13 amino acids. The V gene's germline CDR1 is SNHLY and CDR2 FYNNEI. V was cut by 4 bases and J by 5 bases, with 11 bases left in between. CDR3 amino acids: CASSGGWQYGYTF. As DNA, the CDR3 is TGTGCCAGCAGTGGGGGGTGGCAATATGGCTACACCTTC. The complete variable domain, with remaining parts taken from reference TRBV2 and TRBJ1-2, reads EPEVTQTPSHQVTQMGQEVILRCVPISNHLYFYWYRQILGQKVEFLVSFYNNEISEKSEIFDDQFSVERPDGSNFTLKIRSTKLEDSAMYFCASSGGWQYGYTFGSGTRLTVV.

Many counts were recorded for this clonotype. The rearrangement joins TRBV5-5 to TRBJ1-5, with no clear D. V was shortened by 5 bases and J by 6 bases, with 9 bases between the two germline ends. Germline CDR1 is SGHKS and CDR2 is YYEKEE (reference sequence). This CDR3 comprises 12 residues. CDR3 protein: CASSDGFQPQHF. The CDR3 DNA is TGTGCCAGCAGTGATGGGTTTCAGCCCCAGCATTTT. Combining the CDR3 with reference TRBV5-5 and TRBJ1-5 gives the whole variable domain DAGVTQSPTHLIKTRGQQVTLRCSPISGHKSVSWYQQVLGQGPQFIFQYYEKEERGRGNFPDRFSARQFPNYSSELNVNALLLGDSALYLCASSDGFQPQHFGDGTRLSIL.

To note about this clonotype: This may be a read error: a much more frequent sequence differs by one nucleotide. This chain joins TRBV19 and TRBJ1-2; TRBD1 agrees at 7 bases. This CDR3 comprises 17 residues. Germline V gives CDR1 LNHDA, CDR2 SQIVND (reference sequence). This CDR3 is CSSSWGQTNRKTYGYTF. CDR3 sequence (DNA): TGTTCCAGTAGTTGGGGACAGACAAATCGAAAGACCTATGGCTACACCTTC.

This clonotype was seen many times. This rearrangement joins TRBV5-4 to TRBJ1-2; a weak D match, TRBD1 (5 bases). The CDR3 spans 15 residues. The germline V gene encodes CDR1 SGHNT and CDR2 YYREEE (reference sequence). V shed 5 bases and J shed 3 bases, with 17 bases lying between them. CDR3 residues: CASRPRDGRDYGYTF. CDR3 bases: TGTGCCAGCAGACCCCGGGACGGGCGTGACTATGGCTACACCTTC.

On this clonotype itself: A clone one base away is much larger, so this may be a read error. The chain joins TRBV7-9 to TRBJ2-1; 12 bases line up with TRBD2. Germline CDR1 SEHNR, CDR2 FQNEAQ (reference sequence). This CDR3 region has 17 residues. With 4 bases clipped from V and 8 bases from J, the junction kept 12 bases outside the gene matches. The CDR3 coding sequence is TGTGCCAGCAGCTCTAGCTTTGGGACTAGCGGGTACCATGAGCAGTTCTTC. This codes for CASSSSFGTSGYHEQFF. Variable domain in full (rest from reference TRBV7-9 and TRBJ2-1): DTGVSQNPRHKITKRGQNVTFRCDPISEHNRLYWYRQTLGQGPEFLTYFQNEAQLEKSRLLSDRFSAERPKGSFSTLEIQRTEQGDSAMYLCASSSSFGTSGYHEQFFGPGTRLTVL.

This clonotype has at least ten counts. The genes are TRBV7-4 and TRBJ1-2; D uncertain. With 5 bases removed from V and 4 bases from J, the gap between germline ends came to 23 bases. This CDR3 is built from 17 residues. Germline CDR1 and CDR2: SGHVT and SQSDAQ. CDR3 nucleotide sequence: TGTGCCAGCAGCATCTGGCGTTCAGCTCGAAAGACCTATGGCTACACCTTC. Amino acid sequence: CASSIWRSARKTYGYTF.

This clonotype was counted ten times or more. The gene calls are TRBV25-1 and TRBJ1-2; D unclear. V was cut by 1 base and J by 8 bases, with 23 bases left in between. Germline-derived CDR1 and CDR2 are MGHDK and SYGVNS. The CDR3 is 17 amino acids. In nucleotides, the CDR3 is TGTGCCAGCAGTGAATCTCCAGAACTGGGAAAGACCTACGGCTACACCTTC. This translates into CASSESPELGKTYGYTF.

On this clonotype itself: With a much larger clone just one base away, this may be a read error. This rearrangement joins TRBV3-1 to TRBJ1-1; D is unresolved. The germline CDR1 and CDR2 sequences are LGHDT and YNNKEL (reference sequence). CDR3 length: 17 residues. The CDR3 DNA is TGTTCCAGCAGCACCTTGAATCCCATTTCAATTCGCACTGAAGCTTTCTTT. Residues: CSSSTLNPISIRTEAFF.

Points on this clonotype: This may come from a read error, since a much larger clone is one base off. The J gene is TRBJ2-1, the V gene TRBV9, with 7 bases fitting TRBD2. The CDR3 runs to 15 residues. Germline V gives CDR1 SGDLS, CDR2 YYNGEE. The CDR3 bases are TGTGCCAACAGCGTAGCTAGCGGAGCCTACAATGAGCAGTTCTTC. Translation: CANSVASGAYNEQFF.

This clonotype was detected a few times. This chain joins TRBV30 and TRBJ2-6; 7 nucleotides match TRBD1. Germline CDR1 GTSNPN, CDR2 SVGIG (reference sequence). The CDR3 contains 13 residues. The ends lost 8 bases at V and 4 bases at J; junction bases unmatched: 5. The CDR3 nucleotides are TGTGCCGGTACAGGGGACGGGGCCAACGTCCTGACTTTC. Protein: CAGTGDGANVLTF.

This clonotype was counted between two and nine times. The chain joins TRBV6-4 to TRBJ2-1, with D perhaps TRBD1 (6 bases). Germline-derived CDR1 and CDR2 are MRHNA and SNTAGT. V shed 4 bases and J shed 8 bases, with 12 bases lying between them. The CDR3 sequence is 13 residues long. In DNA, the CDR3 is TGTGCCAGCAGTGTCGAACAGGGCTATGAGCAGTTCTTC. This translates into CASSVEQGYEQFF.

As for this clonotype: It may be a read error: a sequence one base away is much more abundant. The chain employs TRBV20-1 and TRBJ2-7, with 11 nucleotides matching TRBD2. The V gene's germline CDR1 is DFQATT and CDR2 SNEGSKA (reference sequence). The CDR3 length is 15 residues. Here the CDR3 DNA reads TGCGGTGCTAGCCTGGAGGCGCTAGCGGGAGGCGAGCAGTACTTC. Amino acid sequence: CGASLEALAGGEQYF.

This clonotype was recorded once. A read error may explain this, as a much larger clone is one base away. The chain employs TRBV2 and TRBJ2-7, with no clear D. The CDR3 contains 14 residues. Per the germline V gene, CDR1 is SNHLY and CDR2 is FYNNEI. CDR3 in DNA: TGTGTCAGCATTGCTGGTGAGGACCCCCCCGAGCAGTACTTC. Amino acid sequence: CVSIAGEDPPEQYF.

This clonotype showed up many times. The chain is built from TRBV9 and TRBJ1-1; TRBD1 might be the D (5 bases). The ends were cut back, 4 bases at V and 0 bases at J, with 13 bases in the middle. CDR3 length equals 15 residues. CDR1 is SGDLS, CDR2 YYNGEE, per germline. CDR3 region: CASSPQTEVNTEAFF. The CDR3 DNA follows: TGTGCCAGCAGCCCTCAGACAGAAGTGAACACTGAAGCTTTCTTT.

This clonotype was picked up many times. The chain joins TRBV6-5 to TRBJ1-5; perhaps TRBD1 as D (6 bases). Germline V CDR1 and CDR2: MNHEY, SVGAGI. Trimming removed 6 bases at V and 6 bases at J, with 12 bases between. The CDR3 has 13 amino acids. CDR3 in amino acids: CASRTGRGQPQHF. In nucleotides, the CDR3 is TGTGCCAGCAGAACAGGGAGGGGTCAGCCCCAGCATTTT.

Of note for this clonotype: With a much larger clone just one base away, this may be a read error. The CDR3 nucleotides are TGTGCCAGCAGCTCCCAACAGGGCGTAGGAGAGCAGTACTTC. Encoded protein: CASSSQQGVGEQYF. This chain uses TRBV7-2 with TRBJ2-7; possibly TRBD1 for D (6 bases). Germline CDR1 reads SGHTA; CDR2 reads FQGNSA. The germline V and J ends were trimmed by 4 bases and 7 bases, with 17 bases remaining between them. The CDR3 loop spans 14 amino acids.

This clonotype was detected only a few times. The V and J genes are TRBV6-1 and TRBJ1-4; possibly TRBD1 for D (5 bases). Deletions cut 1 base from V and 1 base from J, with 7 bases between. This CDR3 contains 15 residues. In germline, CDR1 is MNHNS, CDR2 SASEGT. The CDR3 DNA sequence: TGTGCCAGCAGTGAAGGGGGGGGAACTAATGAAAAACTGTTTTTT. Its protein product is CASSEGGGTNEKLFF.